These 23 T cell receptor beta chains were all obtained from the same sample, sequenced in a study of tumor and adjacent non-tumor tissue in lung cancer. The template was RNA from unsorted bulk tissue. TCRbeta libraries were built with three rounds of nested PCR, modified from ARM-PCR. One entry per CDR3 protein, called by TCRdb with MiXCR from the multiplex PCR reads. Found here are roughly 200,000 distinct CDR3 sequences, about 71% of them singletons; the top ten hold roughly 24%. Specimen: lung tumor tissue. All receptors come from a man aged 55 to 69 with non-small cell lung cancer.

This clonotype occurred a few times. One end of the junction fails to match germline, which may point to a read error. The chain is built from TRBV4-2 and TRBJ2-5, with 9 bases identical to TRBD2. This CDR3 contains 16 residues. Germline CDR1 is LGHNA and CDR2 is YNFKEQ. The CDR3 is CASSQDLAGYQETQYF. The CDR3 DNA follows: TGTGCCAGCAGCCAGGACCTAGCGGGGTACCAAGAGACCCAATACTTC.

Of note for this clonotype: The limits of the CDR3 on the DNA are not certain, so only TCRdb's listed CDR3 is given. The gene calls are TRBV6-6 and TRBJ1-2; TRBD1 was called by the table and not checked on the DNA. The CDR3 totals 14 residues, both ends included. Germline V gene lookup returns CDR1 MNHNY and CDR2 SVGAGI (reference sequence). The chain's CDR3 is CTSSFGTGNYGYAF.

The V gene is TRBV11-2, the J gene TRBJ1-1; no reliable D call. The ends were cut back, 7 bases at V and 8 bases at J, with 11 bases in the middle. The length of the CDR3 is 11 residues. CDR1 and CDR2 (germline): SGHAT, FQNNGV. The CDR3 is CASNPAREAFF. CDR3 nucleotides: TGTGCCAGCAACCCGGCGCGAGAAGCTTTCTTT.

Note on this clonotype: Compared with germline, one end of the junction differs, possibly owing to a read error. This rearrangement joins TRBV5-1 to TRBJ2-1; D possibly corresponds to TRBD2 (6 bases). The germline V gene has CDR1 SGHRS and CDR2 YFSETQ. The CDR3 covers 14 residues. The CDR3 bases are TGCGCCAGCAGCTCGGACCAGGGAGGAACTGAGCAGTTGTTC. Its protein product is CASSSDQGGTEQLF.

The chain recombines TRBV12-3 or TRBV12-4 with TRBJ2-7, with TRBD1 as a possible D gene (6 bases). CDR3 length equals 15 residues. V was pared by 6 bases and J by 2 bases, with 17 bases between. The CDR3 protein is CASSDQGHGTYEQYF. The CDR3 bases are TGTGCCAGCAGCGATCAGGGACATGGTACCTACGAGCAGTACTTC.

A note on this clonotype: This may be a read error, as it is one base from a much larger clone. The V call is TRBV6-5, the J call TRBJ1-1; perhaps TRBD1 as D (6 bases). Germline values: CDR1 MNHEY, CDR2 SVGAGI. The CDR3 extends over 13 amino acids. Written as DNA, the CDR3 is TGTCCCAGCAGCGTCAGGGGAAGGGGTGAAGCTTTCTTT. Translated: CPSSVRGRGEAFF.

This clonotype appeared a single time. Mismatch with germline at one junction end may stem from a read error. The chain carries TRBV6-1 and TRBJ2-5; possible D gene TRBD2, 5 bases. The CDR3 consists of 11 residues. CDR1 is MNHNS, CDR2 SASEGT, per germline. The CDR3 reads CDSTEGETQYF. CDR3 coding DNA: TGTGACAGCACTGAGGGCGAGACCCAGTACTTC.

This clonotype has only a few counts. CDR3 protein: CASSFSWSPEAFF. The DNA of the CDR3 is TGTGCCAGCAGCTTCTCTTGGAGCCCTGAAGCTTTCTTT. The chain is built from TRBV5-6 and TRBJ1-1; D is ambiguous. Trimming took 2 bases from V and 6 from J, leaving 11 bases between them. Germline V gene data show CDR1 as SGHDT and CDR2 as YYEEEE. The CDR3 has 13 residues.

This clonotype was seen ten or more times. The chain employs TRBV20-1 and TRBJ1-2; D is perhaps TRBD1 (6 bases). The germline V gene encodes CDR1 DFQATT and CDR2 SNEGSKA (reference sequence). The CDR3 is 13 residues long. Trimming took off 3 bases at V and 7 bases at J, with 15 bases between the two ends. Written as DNA, the CDR3 is TGCAGTGCTAGCGAAAGGGGGGTGGGTGGCTACACCTTC. As protein: CSASERGVGGYTF.

Regarding this clonotype: A much larger clone is a single base away; this may be a read error. The rearrangement links TRBV4-2 to TRBJ1-5; D not certain. Per the germline V gene, CDR1 is LGHNA and CDR2 is YNFKEQ. This CDR3 has 13 amino acids. CDR3 DNA sequence: TGTGCCAGCAGCCAAGAGGGAGGTCAGCCCGAGCATTTT. The encoded protein is CASSQEGGQPEHF.

This clonotype was seen a handful of times. The CDR3 loop is CASGLTLDSPLHF. In DNA form, the CDR3 reads TGTGCTAGTGGTTTGACCCTTGATTCACCCCTCCACTTT. This chain links TRBV12-5 with TRBJ1-6; no reliable D call. CDR3 size: 13 residues. Germline values: CDR1 LGHNT, CDR2 FRNRAP. V gave up 2 bases and J gave up 8 bases, with 7 bases separating them.

As to this clonotype: A much larger clone lies a single base off, so this may be a read error. This chain connects TRBV12-3 or TRBV12-4 to TRBJ2-3, with 8 positions matching TRBD2. This CDR3 has 15 amino acids. After removal of 3 bases from V and 2 bases from J, the junction contained 4 bases not matched to a gene. CDR3 coding DNA: TGTGCCAGCAGTTTGGCACTAGCGGCCACAGATACGCAGTATTTT. Its translation is CASSLALAATDTQYF.

This clonotype was detected once. A much more abundant neighbour one base away suggests this may be a read error. V and J are TRBV12-3 or TRBV12-4 and TRBJ1-6; possibly TRBD1 for D (6 bases). This CDR3 contains 15 residues. The CDR3 here is CASSPTGIYSSPLHF. The CDR3 DNA is TGTGCCAGCAGTCCGACAGGAATCTATAGTTCACCCCTCCACTTT.

Notes on this clonotype: A much larger clone differs from this one at a single base, so this may be a read error. V and J are TRBV20-1 and TRBJ2-4; 13 bases agree with TRBD2. This CDR3 is 17 amino acids long. V gave up 5 bases and J gave up 0 bases; unmatched junction bases: 7. Per germline, CDR1 DFQATT and CDR2 SNEGSKA (reference sequence). This CDR3 reads CSAWWTSGGRAKNIQYF. CDR3 nucleotide sequence: TGCAGTGCTTGGTGGACTAGCGGGGGAAGAGCCAAAAACATTCAGTACTTC.

In this sample, this clonotype turned up a few times. One base away lies a much larger clone, so this may be a sequencing read error. The V gene is TRBV11-1, the J gene TRBJ2-7; 7 positions agree with TRBD1. CDR1 is SGHAT and CDR2 is FQDESV in the germline V gene (reference sequence). With V trimmed by 5 bases and J by 3 bases, 13 bases remained unmatched. The CDR3 is 16 residues long. CDR3 sequence (DNA): TGTGCCAGCAGCGGACACCGGTTGGCAGGGGGCTACGAGCAGTACTTC. Protein: CASSGHRLAGGYEQYF.

This clonotype showed up many times. This chain links TRBV7-9 with TRBJ2-7; TRBD1 matches 8 bases. The CDR3 length is 15 residues. From germline, CDR1 is SEHNR and CDR2 FQNEAQ (reference sequence). J lost 7 bases, V lost 2 bases, and 10 bases had no gene match. CDR3 region: CASSLRQGNSWEQYF. In nucleotides, the CDR3 is TGTGCCAGCAGCTTACGACAGGGGAATTCGTGGGAGCAGTACTTC.

About this clonotype itself: Likely a read error: the CDR3 ends without its conserved phenylalanine or tryptophan. The V call is TRBV11-2, the J call TRBJ1-1; D remains ambiguous. The CDR3 runs to 14 residues. Trimming took off 3 bases at V and 1 base at J, with 9 bases between the two ends. The germline V gene has CDR1 SGHAT and CDR2 FQNNGV. CDR3 sequence (DNA): TGTGCCAGCAGCTTCGGTCAGAGGAACACTGAAGCTTTCTAT. Translating gives CASSFGQRNTEAFY.

Concerning this clonotype itself: This sequence may be a read error, since a much larger clone differs from it by one base. This rearrangement joins TRBV12-3 or TRBV12-4 to TRBJ2-3; 10 bases align to TRBD1. The junction had 6 bases not matched to a gene; V was cut back by 4 bases and J by 5 bases. The CDR3 covers 15 residues. CDR3 nucleotide sequence: TGTGCCAGCAGTTCCCGGGACAGGGGTTTAGATACGCAGTATTTT. Amino acids: CASSSRDRGLDTQYF.

About this clonotype itself: A read error may account for a junction end that differs from germline. V and J are TRBV5-4 and TRBJ1-1; D is unclear. The CDR3 loop spans 14 amino acids. Germline V gene lookup returns CDR1 SGHNT and CDR2 YYREEE (reference sequence). Here the CDR3 reads CACSLAFGNTEAFF. CDR3 DNA sequence: TGTGCCTGCAGCTTGGCGTTCGGGAACACTGAAGCTTTCTTT.

As regards this clonotype: The junction departs from the called germline gene at one end, perhaps through a read error. This sequence joins TRBV20-1 and TRBJ2-7; no reliable D call. The CDR3 is made up of 14 amino acids. Germline CDR1 and CDR2: DFQATT and SNEGSKA (reference sequence). The CDR3: CSAGMVKGSYEHYF. CDR3 nucleotides: TGCAGTGCTGGTATGGTAAAGGGTAGCTACGAGCACTACTTC.

About this clonotype itself: Being one base from a much bigger clone, this may be a read error. The V and J genes are TRBV20-1 and TRBJ2-1; TRBD2 matches at 8 bases. This CDR3 has 17 residues. The germline CDR1 and CDR2 sequences are DFQATT and SNEGSKA (reference sequence). Trimming removed 7 bases from V and 7 bases from J; junction bases left unmatched: 21. Written as DNA, the CDR3 is TGCAGTGTTAGGTCGCGGGAGGCTTCCTGGTTGAGTAATGAGCAGTTCTTC. Encoded protein: CSVRSREASWLSNEQFF.

This clonotype was counted ten times or more. The gene calls are TRBV20-1 and TRBJ1-5; 7 positions agree with TRBD1. The germline V gene encodes CDR1 DFQATT and CDR2 SNEGSKA (reference sequence). This CDR3 comprises 16 residues. Trimming at V came to 0 bases and at J to 2 bases, leaving 7 bases not matched to a gene. The DNA for the CDR3 is TGCAGTGCTAGAGATCAGCACAGGGGTGGCAATCAGCCCCAGCATTTT. This encodes CSARDQHRGGNQPQHF.

V gene TRBV5-1 combines with J gene TRBJ2-2, with 7 positions matching TRBD1. The CDR3 spans 15 residues. Germline-derived CDR1 and CDR2 are SGHRS and YFSETQ. In nucleotides, the CDR3 is TGCATCAGCAGCCCACACACAGGGGACGCCGGGGAGCTGTTTTTT. Amino acids: CISSPHTGDAGELFF.